The source of this T cell receptor (beta chain) is a study of shared clonotypes between healthy human individuals. Across the whole study: Donor ages ranged 18 to 49 years: a couple of women, a few men. The plates for each donor numbered three CD4 naive, three CD4 memory, two CD8 naive and one CD8 memory. Study-level findings and limits: A generally larger estimated richness was seen in naive subsets than in memory subsets.

Replicate PCRs for sorted subsets used 200 to 250 ng DNA; this equaled 25,000 to 30,000 T cell genomes. The method was immunoSEQ multiplex PCR; TCRdb's version includes in-frame clones alone and lacks a portion of them. The table records 1.5 million to 1.9 million clones, 95% to 99% of them present only once. As to this clone: Its antigen is undetermined.

This sequence originates from a man aged 25 to 40 in good health. Source material: naive CD4+ T cells sorted from blood. Subset given: CD45RA+ positively selected.

The CDR3 loop reads CATSRGPLRTSRNTQYF. In nucleotides, the CDR3 is TGTGCCACCAGCAGAGGGCCCCTCAGGACTAGCCGAAATACGCAGTATTTT. The chain is built from TRBV15 and TRBJ2-3; TRBD2 aligns across 8 bases. In germline, CDR1 is LNHNV, CDR2 YYDKDF (reference sequence). The CDR3 contains 17 residues. Germline trimming cut 1 base from V and 7 bases from J; bases unmatched to any gene: 13.